This T cell receptor (beta chain) was sequenced during a study of blood T cell repertoires in COVID-19. As for the study in general: The United States, Italy and Spain were the sources of the acute and convalescent COVID-19 samples. T cells, B-cell-depleted T cells, or PBMCs supplied cDNA or gDNA.

V was cut by 3 bases and J by 6 bases, with 12 bases left in between. The CDR3 is 14 amino acids. Germline V gives CDR1 LNHNV, CDR2 YYDKDF (reference sequence). As processed by the authors: Estimated nucleated cell counts came from reference gene primer amplification. Assay: immunoSEQ multiplex PCR; the TCRdb copy retains only in-frame clones and omits some. That table furnishes V, J and clone size, whereas the DNA furnished D and trimming. The profile shows roughly 140,000 clones, 65% to 90% of them singletons. The V gene is TRBV15, the J gene TRBJ1-5, with D possibly being TRBD1 (6 bases). This receptor was taken from a middle-aged man with acute or convalescent COVID-19. Sequenced: peripheral blood. The CDR3 bases are TGTGCCACCAGCAGTACAGGGAACGCTCAGCCCCAGCATTTT. Translation: CATSSTGNAQPQHF.